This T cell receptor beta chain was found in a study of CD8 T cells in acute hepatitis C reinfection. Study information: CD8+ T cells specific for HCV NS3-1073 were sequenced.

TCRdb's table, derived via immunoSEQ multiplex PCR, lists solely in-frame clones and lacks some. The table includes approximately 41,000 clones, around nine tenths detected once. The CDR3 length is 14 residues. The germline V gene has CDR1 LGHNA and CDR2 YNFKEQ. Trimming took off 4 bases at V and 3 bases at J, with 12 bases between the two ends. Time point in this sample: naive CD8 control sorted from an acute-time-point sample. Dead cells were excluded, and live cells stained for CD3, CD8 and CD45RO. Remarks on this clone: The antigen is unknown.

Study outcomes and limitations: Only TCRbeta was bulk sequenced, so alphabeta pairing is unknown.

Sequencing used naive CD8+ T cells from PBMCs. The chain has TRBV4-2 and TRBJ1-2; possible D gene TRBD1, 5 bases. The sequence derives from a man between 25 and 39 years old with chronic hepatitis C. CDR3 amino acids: CASSPGTADYGYTF. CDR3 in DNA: TGTGCCAGCAGCCCTGGGACGGCGGACTATGGCTACACCTTC.